Sequencing of this T cell receptor (beta chain) was carried out in a study of T cells in Graves' hyperthyroidism and ophthalmopathy (dated by TCRdb to the late 2010s). At the level of the whole study: Peripheral blood was collected at initial diagnosis, before any treatment. TCR V-J signatures able to tell the groups apart were searched for in a discovery cohort of 100 patients, of whom roughly 42 had Graves' ophthalmopathy and more than 55 had stable Graves' hyperthyroidism. Prospective prediction of ophthalmopathy was tested in an independent validation cohort consisting of fewer than 20 hyperthyroidism patients and some 17 patients who later progressed to ophthalmopathy. The 100 discovery patients were randomly split 7:3 into training and test sets. The study also compared thyroid tissue and blood T-cell repertoires from a handful of Graves' hyperthyroidism patients. Once sampling was done, hyperthyroidism patients were given methimazole at a starting dose of 30 mg daily, whereas ophthalmopathy patients were given high-dose intravenous methylprednisolone. According to the paper, TCR Vbeta CDR3 sequencing was carried out on over 130 peripheral blood samples, which came from fewer than 50 ophthalmopathy, around 74 hyperthyroidism and around 17 progressor patients. General conclusions and limits of the study: Most expanded thyroid clonotypes (frequency above 0.001) were also detected in blood, suggesting blood repertoires may reflect thyroid immune responses. No statistical method was used to set the sample size in advance, and investigators knew the group allocation. In validation, the model predicted progression to ophthalmopathy with over 65% sensitivity and about 73% specificity, a median of about six months before onset. Ophthalmopathy was separated from stable hyperthyroidism by a 13 V-J signature model, with approximately 85% sensitivity and about 84% specificity obtained in cross-validation and 80%/75% obtained in testing.

Per the germline V gene, MNHNS is the CDR1 and SASEGT is the CDR2. From V the trimming removes 7 bases and from J it removes 4 bases, while the gene matches leave 12 bases of the junction unaccounted for. Counted from cysteine to phenylalanine, this CDR3 has 16 amino acids. Only CDR3 DNA is held: 48 bases, read in frame from base 1. There are a few counts of this clonotype. Its antigen is not yet known. No clone much larger than this one lies a single base away; base qualities are absent. Ophthalmopathy patients had moderately to severely active disease, Clinical Activity Score of at least 3, NOSPECS grade of at least 4, and duration under 3 months. Any patient with an uncontrolled infection, another autoimmune disease, pregnancy or lactation was excluded. Diagnoses relied on clinical symptoms, serum thyroxine and TRAb, thyroid ultrasound and orbital computed tomography. Ficoll-Paque density gradient centrifugation was used to isolate PBMCs from approximately 10 ml of fresh peripheral blood. Total RNA was extracted using Trizol reagent, and RNA quality was assessed on an Agilent 2100 Bioanalyzer.

The TCR beta CDR3 regions were amplified from RNA transcripts. For the first round of RT-PCR on the TCR CDR3, the HTBI primer set was used together with the Qiagen OneStep RT-PCR kit. A second multiplex PCR round built the libraries, followed by size selection and purification. Sequencing of the libraries was done on an Illumina HiSeq2000 using paired-end 100 bp reads. The study's own analysis went as follows. SOAPnuke was used to process the raw data, with reads discarded if the reads contained adapters or uncalled bases, had a mean Phred below 15, or lacked an exact constant-primer or identifier match. COPE v1.2.5 was used to merge the high-quality paired reads, and each unique nucleotide sequence was defined as a clonotype. MiTCR v1.1 was used to align the clonotypes against IMGT TRBV, TRBD and TRBJ reference segments. Only V-J combinations with frequency above 0.0001, covering roughly 99% of repertoires, were analysed. A TCS score was defined as the ratio of F50 (clonal expansion) to E x V (chaos), with BLOSUM62-based TCRdist applied between CDR3 peptides within each V-J. Welch's t-statistics and random forest reduced 514 V-J features to some 14, which were used in a naive Bayes classifier (R e1071). The Morisita-Horn index was used to measure how similar the thyroid and blood repertoires were. Starting from the raw public reads, TCRdb applied fastp trimming at Q25, assembled clones with MiXCR and retained in-frame beta chains. Rows merge per CDR3 protein into single entries with the most common DNA and genes. In this record, the V and J calls reflect TCRdb's handling and not the investigators' own analysis. The sample table shows approximately 600,000 distinct CDR3 sequences, and roughly 15% are seen once. Roughly 4.3% of the sample is held by the ten biggest clonotypes.

This sequence uses TRBV6-1 and TRBJ2-2; 7 junctional bases match TRBD1. Sample: blood. The sequence was collected from a woman in her forties with Graves' ophthalmopathy. The sequenced DNA is TGTGCCAGCACCCCTCAGAGGGGGCGCGTCACCGGGGAGCTGTTTTTT. This gives the protein CASTPQRGRVTGELFF.